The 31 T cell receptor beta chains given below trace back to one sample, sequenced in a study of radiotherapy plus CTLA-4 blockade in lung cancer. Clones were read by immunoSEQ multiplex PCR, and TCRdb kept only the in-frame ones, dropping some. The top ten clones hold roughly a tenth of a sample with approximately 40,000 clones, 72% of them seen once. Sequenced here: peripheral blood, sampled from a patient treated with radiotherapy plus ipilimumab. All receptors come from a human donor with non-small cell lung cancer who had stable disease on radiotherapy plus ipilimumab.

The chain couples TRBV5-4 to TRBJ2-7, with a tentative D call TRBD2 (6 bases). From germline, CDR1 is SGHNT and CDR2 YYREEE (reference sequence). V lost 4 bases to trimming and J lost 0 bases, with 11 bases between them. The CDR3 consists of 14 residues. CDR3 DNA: TGTGCCAGCAGCGCGGGACCGATCTCCTACGAGCAGTACTTC. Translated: CASSAGPISYEQYF.

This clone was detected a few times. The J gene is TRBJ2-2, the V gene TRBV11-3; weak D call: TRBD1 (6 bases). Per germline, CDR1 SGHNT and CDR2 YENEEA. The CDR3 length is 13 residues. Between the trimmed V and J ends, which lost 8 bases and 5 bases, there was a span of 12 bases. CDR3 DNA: TGTGCCAGCTCCCCCAGGGGAACCGGGGAGCTGTTTTTT. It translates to CASSPRGTGELFF.

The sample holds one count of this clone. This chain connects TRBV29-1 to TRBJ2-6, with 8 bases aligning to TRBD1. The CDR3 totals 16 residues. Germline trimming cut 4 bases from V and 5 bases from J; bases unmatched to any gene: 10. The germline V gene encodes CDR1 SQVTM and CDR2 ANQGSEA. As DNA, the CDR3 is TGCAGCGTTGCCCCCGCCGACAGGGGAAGGGCCAACGTCCTGACTTTC. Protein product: CSVAPADRGRANVLTF.

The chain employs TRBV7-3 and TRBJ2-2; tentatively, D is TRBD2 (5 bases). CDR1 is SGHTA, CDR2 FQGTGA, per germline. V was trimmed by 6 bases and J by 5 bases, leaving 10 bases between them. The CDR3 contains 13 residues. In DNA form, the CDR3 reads TGTGCCAGCAGTCCCCGGGGAACCGGGGAGCTGTTTTTT. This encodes CASSPRGTGELFF.

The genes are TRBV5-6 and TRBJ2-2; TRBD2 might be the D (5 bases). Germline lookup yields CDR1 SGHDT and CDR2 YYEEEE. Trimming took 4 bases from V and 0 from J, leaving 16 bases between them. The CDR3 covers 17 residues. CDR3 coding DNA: TGTGCCAGCAGCCCATCCCCGAGGGAACCGAACACCGGGGAGCTGTTTTTT. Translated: CASSPSPREPNTGELFF.

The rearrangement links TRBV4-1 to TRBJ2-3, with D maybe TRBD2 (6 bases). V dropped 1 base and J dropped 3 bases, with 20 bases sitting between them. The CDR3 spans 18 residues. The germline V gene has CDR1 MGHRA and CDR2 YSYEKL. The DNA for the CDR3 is TGCGCCAGCAGCCAAGTCCCGAGCGCGGGGTATCGGACAGATACGCAGTATTTT. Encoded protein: CASSQVPSAGYRTDTQYF.

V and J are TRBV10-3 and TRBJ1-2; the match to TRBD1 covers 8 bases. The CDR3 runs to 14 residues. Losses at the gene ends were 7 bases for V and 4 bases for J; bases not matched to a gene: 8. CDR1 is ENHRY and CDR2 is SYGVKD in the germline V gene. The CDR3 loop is CAIKPTGEVYGYTF. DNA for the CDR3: TGTGCCATCAAACCGACAGGGGAGGTCTATGGCTACACCTTC.

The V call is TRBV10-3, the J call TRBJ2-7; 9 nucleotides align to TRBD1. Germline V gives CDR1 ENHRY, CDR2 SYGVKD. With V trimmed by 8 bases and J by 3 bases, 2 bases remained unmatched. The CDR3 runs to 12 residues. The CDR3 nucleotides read TGTGCCATCGGGGGACAGGGCTACGAGCAGTACTTC. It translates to CAIGGQGYEQYF.

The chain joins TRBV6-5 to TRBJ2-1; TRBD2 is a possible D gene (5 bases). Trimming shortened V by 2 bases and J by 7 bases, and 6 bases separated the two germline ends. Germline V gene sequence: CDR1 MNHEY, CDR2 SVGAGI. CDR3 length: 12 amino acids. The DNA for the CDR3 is TGTGCCAGCAGTTACAGAGGGAATGAGCAGTTCTTC. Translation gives CASSYRGNEQFF.

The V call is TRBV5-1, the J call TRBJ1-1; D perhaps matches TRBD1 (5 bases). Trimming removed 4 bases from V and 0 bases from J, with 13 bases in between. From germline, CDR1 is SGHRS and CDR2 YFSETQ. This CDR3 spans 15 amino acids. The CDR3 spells CASSPGDLLNTEAFF. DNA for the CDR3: TGCGCCAGCAGCCCGGGGGACCTCTTGAACACTGAAGCTTTCTTT.

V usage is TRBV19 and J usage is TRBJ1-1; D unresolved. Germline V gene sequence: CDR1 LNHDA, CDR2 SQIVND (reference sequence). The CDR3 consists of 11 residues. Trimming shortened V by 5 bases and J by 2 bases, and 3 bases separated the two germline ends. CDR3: CASSSNTEAFF. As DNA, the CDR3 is TGTGCCAGTAGTTCAAACACTGAAGCTTTCTTT.

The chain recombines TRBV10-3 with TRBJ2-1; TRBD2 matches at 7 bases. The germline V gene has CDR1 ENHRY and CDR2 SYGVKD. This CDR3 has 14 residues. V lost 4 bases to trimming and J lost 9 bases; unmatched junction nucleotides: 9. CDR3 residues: CAISGQKTSFEQFF. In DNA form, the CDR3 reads TGTGCCATCAGTGGACAAAAGACTAGCTTTGAGCAGTTCTTC.

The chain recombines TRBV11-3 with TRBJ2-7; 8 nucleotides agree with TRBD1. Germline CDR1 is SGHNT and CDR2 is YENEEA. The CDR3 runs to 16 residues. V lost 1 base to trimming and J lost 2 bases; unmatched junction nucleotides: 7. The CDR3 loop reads CASSLVGQGAAYEQYF. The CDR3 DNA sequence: TGTGCCAGCAGCTTAGTGGGGCAGGGGGCCGCCTACGAGCAGTACTTC.

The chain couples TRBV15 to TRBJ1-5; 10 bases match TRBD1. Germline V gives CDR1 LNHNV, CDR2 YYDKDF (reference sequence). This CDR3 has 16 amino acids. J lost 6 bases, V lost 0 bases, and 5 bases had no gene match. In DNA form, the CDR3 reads TGTGCCACCAGCAGAGAACGGACAGGGGGTAGTCAGCCCCAGCATTTT. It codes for CATSRERTGGSQPQHF.

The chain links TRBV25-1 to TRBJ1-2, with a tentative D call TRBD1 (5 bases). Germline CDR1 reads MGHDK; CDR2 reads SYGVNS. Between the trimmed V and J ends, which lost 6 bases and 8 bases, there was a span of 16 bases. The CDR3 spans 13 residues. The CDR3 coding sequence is TGTGCCAGCAGCCGACCCCAGGGTTACGGCTACACCTTC. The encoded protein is CASSRPQGYGYTF.

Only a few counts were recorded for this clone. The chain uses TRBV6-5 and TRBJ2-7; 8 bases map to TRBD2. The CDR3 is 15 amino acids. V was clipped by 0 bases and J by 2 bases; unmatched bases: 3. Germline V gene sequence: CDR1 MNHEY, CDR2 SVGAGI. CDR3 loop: CASSYSYGGAYEQYF. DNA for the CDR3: TGTGCCAGCAGTTACTCGTACGGGGGGGCCTACGAGCAGTACTTC.

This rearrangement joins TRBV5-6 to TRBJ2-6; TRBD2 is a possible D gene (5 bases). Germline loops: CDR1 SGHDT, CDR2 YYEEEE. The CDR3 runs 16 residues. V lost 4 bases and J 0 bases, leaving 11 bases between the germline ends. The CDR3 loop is CASSLRTPSGANVLTF. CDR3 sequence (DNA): TGTGCCAGCAGCCTTCGGACTCCCTCTGGGGCCAACGTCCTGACTTTC.

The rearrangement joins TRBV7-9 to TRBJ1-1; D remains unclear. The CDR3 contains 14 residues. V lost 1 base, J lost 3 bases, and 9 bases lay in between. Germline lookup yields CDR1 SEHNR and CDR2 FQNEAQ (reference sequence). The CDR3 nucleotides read TGTGCCAGCAGCTTAGAGGCAGGTTACACTGAAGCTTTCTTT. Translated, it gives CASSLEAGYTEAFF.

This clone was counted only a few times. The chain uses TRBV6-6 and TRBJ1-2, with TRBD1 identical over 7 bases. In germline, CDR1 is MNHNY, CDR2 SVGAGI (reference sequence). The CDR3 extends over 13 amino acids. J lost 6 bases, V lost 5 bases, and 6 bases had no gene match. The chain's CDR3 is CASSNTGDHGYTF. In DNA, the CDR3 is TGTGCCAGCAGTAATACAGGGGATCATGGCTACACCTTC.

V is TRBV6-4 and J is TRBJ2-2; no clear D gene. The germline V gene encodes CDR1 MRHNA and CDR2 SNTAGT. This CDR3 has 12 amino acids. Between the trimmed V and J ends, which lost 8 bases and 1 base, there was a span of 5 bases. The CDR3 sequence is CASQKNTGELFF. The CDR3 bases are TGTGCCAGCCAAAAGAACACCGGGGAGCTGTTTTTT.

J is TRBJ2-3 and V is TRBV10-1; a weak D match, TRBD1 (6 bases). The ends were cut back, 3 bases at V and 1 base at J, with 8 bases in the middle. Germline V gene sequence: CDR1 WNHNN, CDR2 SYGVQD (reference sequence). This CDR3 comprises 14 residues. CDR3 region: CASSEDRRTDTQYF. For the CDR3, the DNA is TGCGCCAGCAGTGAAGACAGGCGCACAGATACGCAGTATTTT.

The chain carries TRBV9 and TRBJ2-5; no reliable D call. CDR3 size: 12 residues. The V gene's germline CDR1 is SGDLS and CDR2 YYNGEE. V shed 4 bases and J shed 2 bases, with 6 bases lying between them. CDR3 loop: CASSTQQETQYF. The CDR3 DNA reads TGTGCCAGCAGCACACAACAAGAGACCCAGTACTTC.

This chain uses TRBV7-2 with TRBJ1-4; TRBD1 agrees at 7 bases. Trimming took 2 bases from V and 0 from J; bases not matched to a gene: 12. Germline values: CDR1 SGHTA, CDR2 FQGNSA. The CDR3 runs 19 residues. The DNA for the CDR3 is TGTGCCAGCAGCTTAATTTTTTACAGGGGCGGCTCAACTAATGAAAAACTGTTTTTT. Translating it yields CASSLIFYRGGSTNEKLFF.

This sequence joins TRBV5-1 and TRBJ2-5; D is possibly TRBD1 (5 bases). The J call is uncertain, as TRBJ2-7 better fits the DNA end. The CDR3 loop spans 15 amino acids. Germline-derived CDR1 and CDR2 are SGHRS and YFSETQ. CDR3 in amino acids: CASSLVATQGYEQYF. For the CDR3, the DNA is TGCGCCAGCAGCTTGGTGGCCACCCAGGGTTACGAGCAGTACTTC.

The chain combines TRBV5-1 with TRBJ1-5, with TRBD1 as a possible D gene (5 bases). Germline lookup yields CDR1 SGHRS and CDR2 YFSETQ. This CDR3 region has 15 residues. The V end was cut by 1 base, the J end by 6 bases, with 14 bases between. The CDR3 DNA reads TGCGCCAGCAGCTTGACCGGGGACTTCGGTCAGCCCCAGCATTTT. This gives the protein CASSLTGDFGQPQHF.

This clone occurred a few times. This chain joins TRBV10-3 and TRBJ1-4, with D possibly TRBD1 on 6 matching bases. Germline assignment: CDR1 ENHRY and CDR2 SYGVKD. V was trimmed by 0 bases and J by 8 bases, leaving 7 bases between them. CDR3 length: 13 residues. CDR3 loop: CAISESGQEKLFF. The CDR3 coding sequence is TGTGCCATCAGTGAGTCCGGACAGGAAAAACTGTTTTTT.

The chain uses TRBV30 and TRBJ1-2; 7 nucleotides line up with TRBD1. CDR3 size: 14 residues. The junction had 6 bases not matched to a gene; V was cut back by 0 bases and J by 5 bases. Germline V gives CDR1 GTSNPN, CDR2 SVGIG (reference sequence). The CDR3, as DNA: TGTGCCTGGAGTGTAGGGGGCTACGGGTATGGCTACACCTTC. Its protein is CAWSVGGYGYGYTF.

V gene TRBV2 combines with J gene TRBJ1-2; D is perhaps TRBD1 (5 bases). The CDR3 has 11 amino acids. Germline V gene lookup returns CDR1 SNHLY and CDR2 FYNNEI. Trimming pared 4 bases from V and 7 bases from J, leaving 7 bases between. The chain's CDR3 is CASSGQIGYTF. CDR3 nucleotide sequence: TGTGCCAGCAGTGGACAGATTGGCTACACCTTC.

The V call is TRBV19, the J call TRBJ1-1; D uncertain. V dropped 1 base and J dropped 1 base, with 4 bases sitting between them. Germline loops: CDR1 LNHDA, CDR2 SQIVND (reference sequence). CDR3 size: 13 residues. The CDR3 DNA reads TGTGCCAGTAGTATAGTAAAGAACACTGAAGCTTTCTTT. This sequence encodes CASSIVKNTEAFF.

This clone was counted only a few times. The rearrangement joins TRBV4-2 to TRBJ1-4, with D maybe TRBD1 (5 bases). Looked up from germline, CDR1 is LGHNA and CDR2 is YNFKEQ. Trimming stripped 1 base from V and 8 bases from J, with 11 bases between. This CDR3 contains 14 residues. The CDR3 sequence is CASSQARVSEKLFF. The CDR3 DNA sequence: TGTGCCAGCAGCCAAGCCAGGGTTAGCGAAAAACTGTTTTTT.

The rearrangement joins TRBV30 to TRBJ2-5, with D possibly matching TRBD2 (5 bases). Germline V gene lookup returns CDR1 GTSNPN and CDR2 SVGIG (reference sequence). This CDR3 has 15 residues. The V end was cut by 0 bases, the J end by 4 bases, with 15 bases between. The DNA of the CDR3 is TGTGCCTGGAGTGTAATGTCTAGCCCGGGAGAGACCCAGTACTTC. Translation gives CAWSVMSSPGETQYF. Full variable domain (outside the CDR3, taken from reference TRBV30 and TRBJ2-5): SQTIHQWPATLVQPVGSPLSLECTVEGTSNPNLYWYRQAAGRGLQLLFYSVGIGQISSEVPQNLSASRPQDRQFILSSKKLLLSDSGFYLCAWSVMSSPGETQYFGPGTRLLVL.